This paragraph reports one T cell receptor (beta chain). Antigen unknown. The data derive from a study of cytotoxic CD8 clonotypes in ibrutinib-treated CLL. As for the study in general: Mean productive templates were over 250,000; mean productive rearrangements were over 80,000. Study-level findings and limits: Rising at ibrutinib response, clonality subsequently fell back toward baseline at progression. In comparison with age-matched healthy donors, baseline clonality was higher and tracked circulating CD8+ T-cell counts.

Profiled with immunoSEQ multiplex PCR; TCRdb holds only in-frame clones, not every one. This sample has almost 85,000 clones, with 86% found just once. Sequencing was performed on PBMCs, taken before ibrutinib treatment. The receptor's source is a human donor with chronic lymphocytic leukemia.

CDR3 residues: CASSEVGLGRRTEAFF. CDR3 sequence (DNA): TGCGCCAGCAGTGAGGTGGGCCTTGGAAGACGCACTGAAGCTTTCTTT. The chain couples TRBV10-2 to TRBJ1-1; no reliable D call. Trimming took off 2 bases at V and 4 bases at J, with 17 bases between the two ends. The germline gives CDR1 WSHSY, CDR2 SAAADI. The CDR3 sequence is 16 residues long.